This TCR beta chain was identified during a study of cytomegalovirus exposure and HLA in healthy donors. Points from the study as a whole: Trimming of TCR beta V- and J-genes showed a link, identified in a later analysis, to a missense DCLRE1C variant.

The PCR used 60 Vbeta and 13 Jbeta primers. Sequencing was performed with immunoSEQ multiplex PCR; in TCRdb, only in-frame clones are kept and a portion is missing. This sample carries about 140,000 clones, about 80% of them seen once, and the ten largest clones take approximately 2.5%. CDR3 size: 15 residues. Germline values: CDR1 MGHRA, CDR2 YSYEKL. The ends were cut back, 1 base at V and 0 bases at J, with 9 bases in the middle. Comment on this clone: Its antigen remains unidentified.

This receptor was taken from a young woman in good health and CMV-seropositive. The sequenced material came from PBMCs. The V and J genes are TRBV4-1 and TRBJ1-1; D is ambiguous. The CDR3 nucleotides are TGCGCCAGCAGCCAAGGGGTCAGGTTGAACACTGAAGCTTTCTTT. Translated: CASSQGVRLNTEAFF.